Each of the 22 T cell receptor beta chains below was sequenced from the same sample in a study of identical twins. TCRdb reprocessed the 5' RACE reads with MiXCR, giving one entry per CDR3 protein. There are nearly 250,000 distinct CDR3 sequences in the sample; around 6.6% occur only once, and roughly 3.6% lies in the top ten. These records were also assigned to another study, of yellow fever vaccine responses in identical twins.

The sequencing sample was made of memory (CD45RO+) T cells sorted from blood. The receptors originated from a woman between 18 and 29 years old in good health.

This clonotype was recorded many times. The chain is built from TRBV29-1 and TRBJ1-2; D remains ambiguous. With 6 bases removed from V and 3 bases from J, the gap between germline ends came to 8 bases. Looked up from germline, CDR1 is SQVTM and CDR2 is ANQGSEA. The CDR3 totals 11 residues. CDR3 sequence (DNA): TGCAGCGTCTGGTTGGACTATGGCTACACCTTC. Its protein product is CSVWLDYGYTF. The full variable domain, in which reference TRBV29-1 and TRBJ1-2 provide the parts outside the CDR3, is SAVISQKPSRDICQRGTSLTIQCQVDSQVTMMFWYRQQPGQSLTLIATANQGSEATYESGFVIDKFPISRPNLTFSTLTVSNMSPEDSSIYLCSVWLDYGYTFGSGTRLTVV.

Ten or more counts support this clonotype. The V gene is TRBV4-1, the J gene TRBJ1-4, with D possibly TRBD1 on 6 matching bases. Germline loops: CDR1 MGHRA, CDR2 YSYEKL. The CDR3 sequence is 17 residues long. Trimming took off 0 bases at V and 3 bases at J, with 14 bases between the two ends. CDR3 nucleotides: TGCGCCAGCAGCCAAGATGGGGGGCAGAACCCTAATGAAAAACTGTTTTTT. Amino acids: CASSQDGGQNPNEKLFF.

In its sample, this clonotype was seen a few times. The rearrangement uses TRBV11-1 and TRBJ2-2; 9 bases map to TRBD1. CDR3 length: 19 residues. The germline V gene encodes CDR1 SGHAT and CDR2 FQDESV (reference sequence). Losses at the gene ends were 3 bases for V and 1 base for J; bases not matched to a gene: 12. CDR3 coding DNA: TGTGCCAGCAGCTTCCCCGGGACAGGGACAGGAGAGAACACCGGGGAGCTGTTTTTT. Its protein product is CASSFPGTGTGENTGELFF.

This clonotype was picked up many times. The chain is built from TRBV24-1 and TRBJ2-3; D unresolved. The CDR3 totals 15 residues. V lost 0 bases and J 1 base, leaving 7 bases between the germline ends. From germline, CDR1 is KGHDR and CDR2 SFDVKD. The CDR3 sequence is CATSDLQAGTDTQYF. As DNA, the CDR3 is TGTGCCACCAGTGATTTGCAGGCGGGCACAGATACGCAGTATTTT.

This clonotype has a count of ten or more. This chain uses TRBV6-5 with TRBJ2-1; 10 positions agree with TRBD1. Germline V gene lookup returns CDR1 MNHEY and CDR2 SVGAGI. V was clipped by 0 bases and J by 11 bases; unmatched bases: 7. There are 15 residues in the CDR3. In DNA form, the CDR3 reads TGTGCCAGCAGTTACTCCGGGACAGGGGTCGTGAAGCAGTTCTTC. Amino acids: CASSYSGTGVVKQFF.

This clonotype was counted between two and nine times. V is TRBV20-1 and J is TRBJ1-1, with 7 bases that match TRBD1. Germline loops: CDR1 DFQATT, CDR2 SNEGSKA (reference sequence). Trimming removed 4 bases from V and 2 bases from J; junction bases left unmatched: 7. The CDR3 runs 14 residues. CDR3 sequence reads: CSATRDSLNTEAFF. The CDR3, as DNA: TGCAGTGCTACCCGGGACAGCTTAAACACTGAAGCTTTCTTT.

There are a few counts of this clonotype. The chain is built from TRBV4-1 and TRBJ1-5, with D maybe TRBD1 (5 bases). V was clipped by 0 bases and J by 3 bases, with 12 bases between them. Germline V lookup: CDR1 MGHRA, CDR2 YSYEKL. The length of the CDR3 is 16 residues. The CDR3 here is CASSQDSTAYNQPQHF. DNA of the CDR3: TGCGCCAGCAGCCAAGATTCGACAGCTTACAATCAGCCCCAGCATTTT.

This clonotype was recorded many times. V is TRBV4-1 and J is TRBJ1-1; TRBD1 matches 8 bases. The CDR3 has 15 amino acids. Germline V lookup: CDR1 MGHRA, CDR2 YSYEKL. V was pared by 2 bases and J by 3 bases, with 5 bases of the junction left unmatched. As DNA, the CDR3 is TGCGCCAGCAGCCAACCCGGGACAGGAGACACTGAAGCTTTCTTT. Protein product: CASSQPGTGDTEAFF.

This clonotype was detected many times. V usage is TRBV6-2 or TRBV6-3 and J usage is TRBJ1-1; D perhaps matches TRBD1 (6 bases). V lost 5 bases, J lost 0 bases, and 19 bases lay in between. Per germline, CDR1 MNHEY and CDR2 SVGEGT. This CDR3 contains 17 residues. The CDR3 spells CASSPRGAFVVNTEAFF. The CDR3 DNA follows: TGTGCCAGCAGTCCACGGGGGGCTTTCGTTGTGAACACTGAAGCTTTCTTT.

This clonotype was counted a few times. The V gene is TRBV11-2, the J gene TRBJ2-1; 9 bases fit TRBD2. Germline values: CDR1 SGHAT, CDR2 FQNNGV. The CDR3 runs to 17 residues. Trimming cost V 5 bases and J 9 bases; bases outside gene matches: 17. Written as DNA, the CDR3 is TGTGCCAGCAGCGTCGTCTCGCGGGGGGGGCGGTATGGTGAGCAGTTCTTC. Translated: CASSVVSRGGRYGEQFF.

This chain uses TRBV29-1 with TRBJ2-7; D remains ambiguous. Germline V gives CDR1 SQVTM, CDR2 ANQGSEA. CDR3 length: 10 residues. The CDR3 here is CIGRDYEQYV. The CDR3 nucleotides are TGCATCGGAAGGGACTACGAGCAGTACGTC.

This clonotype was seen a handful of times. The V gene is TRBV6-1, the J gene TRBJ1-5; weak D call: TRBD1 (5 bases). Trimming stripped 2 bases from V and 2 bases from J, with 10 bases between. The CDR3 has 15 amino acids. CDR1 MNHNS and CDR2 SASEGT come from the germline V gene. CDR3 coding DNA: TGTGCCAGCAGTGAATCAGGGATTGGCAATCAGCCCCAGCATTTT. Residues: CASSESGIGNQPQHF.

This clonotype has just a few counts. This chain uses TRBV6-1 with TRBJ2-3; TRBD2 agrees at 11 bases. Germline V CDR1 and CDR2: MNHNS, SASEGT. Germline trimming cut 3 bases from V and 2 bases from J; bases unmatched to any gene: 1. This CDR3 is built from 15 residues. The CDR3, as DNA: TGTGCCAGCAGTGAGGGACTAGCGGCCACAGATACGCAGTATTTT. Protein sequence: CASSEGLAATDTQYF.

This clonotype has at least ten counts. This sequence joins TRBV5-1 and TRBJ2-3; weak D call: TRBD2 (6 bases). The V gene lost 4 bases and the J gene lost 2 bases, with 17 bases spanning the gap. This CDR3 region has 16 residues. The germline gives CDR1 SGHRS, CDR2 YFSETQ. For the CDR3, the DNA is TGCGCCAGCAGCGCCTTATTTGGAGGGATCACAGATACGCAGTATTTT. This codes for CASSALFGGITDTQYF.

The chain links TRBV25-1 to TRBJ2-3; possible D gene TRBD1, 5 bases. CDR3 length equals 14 residues. Germline lookup yields CDR1 MGHDK and CDR2 SYGVNS. V lost 3 bases and J lost 6, with 13 bases in between. This chain's CDR3 is CASSDPIGADTQYF. In nucleotides, the CDR3 is TGTGCCAGCAGTGACCCAATAGGGGCGGATACGCAGTATTTT.

The CDR3 reads CASSLGGSSNTGELFF. The CDR3 DNA reads as TGTGCCAGCAGTTTAGGCGGTAGCTCGAACACCGGGGAGCTGTTTTTT. The J gene is TRBJ2-2, the V gene TRBV12-3 or TRBV12-4; D is unresolved. V was cut by 1 base and J by 0 bases, with 9 bases left in between. The length of the CDR3 is 16 residues.

This clonotype was counted only a few times. The chain carries TRBV5-5 and TRBJ2-5, with 7 bases aligning to TRBD2. V shed 4 bases, J shed 5 bases, and the junction held 11 bases outside the gene matches. Per the germline V gene, CDR1 is SGHKS and CDR2 is YYEKEE (reference sequence). The CDR3 is 15 amino acids. The CDR3 reads CASSPTSAPGETQYF. CDR3 coding DNA: TGTGCCAGCAGCCCAACTAGCGCCCCGGGGGAGACCCAGTACTTC.

This clonotype was seen a few times. This chain uses TRBV5-6 with TRBJ2-1; 14 positions agree with TRBD2. With 1 base clipped from V and 4 bases from J, the junction kept 1 base outside the gene matches. There are 16 residues in the CDR3. Germline CDR1 is SGHDT and CDR2 is YYEEEE. In DNA form, the CDR3 reads TGTGCCAGCAGCTTGCGGACTAGCGGGGGGTACAATGAGCAGTTCTTC. Protein: CASSLRTSGGYNEQFF.

This clonotype was seen a handful of times. This chain joins TRBV18 and TRBJ2-1; 7 bases line up with TRBD2. The germline V gene has CDR1 KGHSH and CDR2 LQKENI. V trimming: 6 bases; J trimming: 8 bases; junction bases outside the gene matches: 10. The CDR3 is 14 amino acids. CDR3 in DNA: TGTGCCAGCTCCCCGGACCGAGCGGGACATGAGCAGTTCTTC. Amino acids: CASSPDRAGHEQFF.

The chain combines TRBV12-3 or TRBV12-4 with TRBJ1-4, with D maybe TRBD1 (6 bases). V was pared by 6 bases and J by 3 bases, with 17 bases between. This CDR3 has 16 residues. The CDR3 region is CASSSPGGAPNEKLFF. The CDR3 bases are TGTGCCAGCAGCTCCCCTGGGGGGGCACCTAATGAAAAACTGTTTTTT.

The CDR3 DNA is TGTGCCAGCAGTTTTACCGGGACAGGGGTGTTGGACTATGGCTACACCTTC. Its protein product is CASSFTGTGVLDYGYTF. This sequence joins TRBV28 and TRBJ1-2; 10 bases map to TRBD1. J was trimmed by 3 bases and V by 3 bases; bases with no gene match: 10. The CDR3 contains 17 residues. The germline V gene encodes CDR1 MDHEN and CDR2 SYDVKM.

Note on this clonotype: A read error is possible here, since a much larger clone lies one base away. This chain uses TRBV6-1 with TRBJ2-5; D not resolved. Looked up from germline, CDR1 is MNHNS and CDR2 is SASEGT. The V gene lost 3 bases and the J gene lost 0 bases, with 5 bases spanning the gap. CDR3 size: 13 residues. The CDR3 region has the DNA TGTGCCAGCAGTGAGGGGTACCAAGAGACCCAGTACTTC. Its translation is CASSEGYQETQYF.